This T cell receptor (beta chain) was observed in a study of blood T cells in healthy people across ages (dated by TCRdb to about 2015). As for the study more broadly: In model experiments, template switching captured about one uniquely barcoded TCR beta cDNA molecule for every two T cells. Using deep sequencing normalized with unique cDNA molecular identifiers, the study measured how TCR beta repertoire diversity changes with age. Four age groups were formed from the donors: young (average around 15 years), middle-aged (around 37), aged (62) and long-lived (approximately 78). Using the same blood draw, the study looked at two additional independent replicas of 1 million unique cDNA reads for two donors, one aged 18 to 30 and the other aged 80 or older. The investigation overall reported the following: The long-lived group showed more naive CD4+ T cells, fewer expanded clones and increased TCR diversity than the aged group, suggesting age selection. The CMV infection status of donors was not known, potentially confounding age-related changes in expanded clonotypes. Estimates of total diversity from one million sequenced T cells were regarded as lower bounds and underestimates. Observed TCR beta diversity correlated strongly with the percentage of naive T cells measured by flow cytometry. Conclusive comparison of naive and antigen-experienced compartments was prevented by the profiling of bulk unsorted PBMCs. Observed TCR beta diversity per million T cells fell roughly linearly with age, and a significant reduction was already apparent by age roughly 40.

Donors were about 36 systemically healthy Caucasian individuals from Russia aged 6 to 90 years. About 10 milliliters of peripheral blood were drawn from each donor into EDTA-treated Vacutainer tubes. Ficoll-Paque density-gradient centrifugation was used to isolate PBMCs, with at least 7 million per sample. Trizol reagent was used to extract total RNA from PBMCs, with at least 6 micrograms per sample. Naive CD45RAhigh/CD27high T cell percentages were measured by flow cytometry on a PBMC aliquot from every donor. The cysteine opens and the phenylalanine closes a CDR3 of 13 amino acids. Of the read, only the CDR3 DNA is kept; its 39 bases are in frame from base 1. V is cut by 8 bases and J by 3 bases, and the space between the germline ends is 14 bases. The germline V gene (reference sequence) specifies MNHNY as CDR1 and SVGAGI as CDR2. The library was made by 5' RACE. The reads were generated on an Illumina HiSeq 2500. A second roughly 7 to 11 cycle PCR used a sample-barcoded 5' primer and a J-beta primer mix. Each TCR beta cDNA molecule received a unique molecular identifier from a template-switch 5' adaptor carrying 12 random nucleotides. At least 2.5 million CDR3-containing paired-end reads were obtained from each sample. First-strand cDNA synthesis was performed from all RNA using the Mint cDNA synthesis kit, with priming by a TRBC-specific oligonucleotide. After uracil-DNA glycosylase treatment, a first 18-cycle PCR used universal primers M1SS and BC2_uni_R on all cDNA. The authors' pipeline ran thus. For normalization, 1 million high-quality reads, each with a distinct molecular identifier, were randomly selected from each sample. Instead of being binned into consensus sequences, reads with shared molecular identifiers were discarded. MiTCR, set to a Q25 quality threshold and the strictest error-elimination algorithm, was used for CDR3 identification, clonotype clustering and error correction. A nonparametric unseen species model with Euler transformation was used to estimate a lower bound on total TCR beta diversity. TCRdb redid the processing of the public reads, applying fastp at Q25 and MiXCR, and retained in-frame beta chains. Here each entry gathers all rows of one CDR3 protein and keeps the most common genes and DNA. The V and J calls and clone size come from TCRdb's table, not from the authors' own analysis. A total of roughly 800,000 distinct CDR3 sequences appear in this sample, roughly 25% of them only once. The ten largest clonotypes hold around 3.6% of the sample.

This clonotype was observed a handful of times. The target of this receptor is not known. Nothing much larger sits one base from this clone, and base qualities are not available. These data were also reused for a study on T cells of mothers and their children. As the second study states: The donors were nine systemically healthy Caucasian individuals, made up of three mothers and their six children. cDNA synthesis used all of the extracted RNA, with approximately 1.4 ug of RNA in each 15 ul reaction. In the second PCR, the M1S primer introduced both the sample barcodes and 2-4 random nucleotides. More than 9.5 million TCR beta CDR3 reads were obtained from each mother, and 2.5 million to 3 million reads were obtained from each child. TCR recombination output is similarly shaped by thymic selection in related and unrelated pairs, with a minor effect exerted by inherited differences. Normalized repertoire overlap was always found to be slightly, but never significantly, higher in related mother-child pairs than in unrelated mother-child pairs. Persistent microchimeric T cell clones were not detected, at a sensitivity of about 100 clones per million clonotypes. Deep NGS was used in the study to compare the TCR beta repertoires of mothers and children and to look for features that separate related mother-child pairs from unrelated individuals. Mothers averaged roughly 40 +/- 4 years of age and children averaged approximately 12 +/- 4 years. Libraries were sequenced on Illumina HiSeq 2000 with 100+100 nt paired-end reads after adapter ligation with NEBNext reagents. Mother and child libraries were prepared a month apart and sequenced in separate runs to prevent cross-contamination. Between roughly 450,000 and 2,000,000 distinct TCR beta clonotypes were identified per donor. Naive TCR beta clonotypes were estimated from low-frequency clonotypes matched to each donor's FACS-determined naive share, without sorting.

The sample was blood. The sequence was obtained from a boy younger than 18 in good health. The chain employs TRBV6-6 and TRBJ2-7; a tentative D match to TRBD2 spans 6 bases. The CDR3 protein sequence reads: CASGGMASYEQYF. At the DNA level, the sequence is TGTGCCAGCGGGGGGATGGCCAGCTACGAGCAGTACTTC.